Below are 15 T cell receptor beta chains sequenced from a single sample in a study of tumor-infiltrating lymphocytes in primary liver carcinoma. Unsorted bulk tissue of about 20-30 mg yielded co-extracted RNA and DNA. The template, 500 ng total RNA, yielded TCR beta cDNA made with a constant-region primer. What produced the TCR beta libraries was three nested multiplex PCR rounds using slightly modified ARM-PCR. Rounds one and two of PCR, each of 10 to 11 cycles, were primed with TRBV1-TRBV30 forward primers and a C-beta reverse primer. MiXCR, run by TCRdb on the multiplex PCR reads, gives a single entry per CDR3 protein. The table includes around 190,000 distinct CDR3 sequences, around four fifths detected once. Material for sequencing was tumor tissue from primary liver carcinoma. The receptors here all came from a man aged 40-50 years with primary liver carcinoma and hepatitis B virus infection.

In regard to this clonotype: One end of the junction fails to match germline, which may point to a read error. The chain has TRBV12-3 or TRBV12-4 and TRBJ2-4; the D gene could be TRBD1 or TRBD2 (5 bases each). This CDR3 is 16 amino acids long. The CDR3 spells CDSSFTGGVVKNIQYF. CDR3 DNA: TGTGACAGCAGTTTCACTGGGGGAGTAGTCAAAAACATTCAGTACTTC.

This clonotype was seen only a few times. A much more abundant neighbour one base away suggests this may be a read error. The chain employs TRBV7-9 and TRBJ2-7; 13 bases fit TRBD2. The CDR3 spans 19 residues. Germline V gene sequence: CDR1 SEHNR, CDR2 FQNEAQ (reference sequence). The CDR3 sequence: CASSLISTSGRPSSYEQHF. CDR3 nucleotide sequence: TGTGCCAGCAGCTTAATCTCGACTAGCGGGAGGCCCAGCTCCTACGAGCAGCACTTC.

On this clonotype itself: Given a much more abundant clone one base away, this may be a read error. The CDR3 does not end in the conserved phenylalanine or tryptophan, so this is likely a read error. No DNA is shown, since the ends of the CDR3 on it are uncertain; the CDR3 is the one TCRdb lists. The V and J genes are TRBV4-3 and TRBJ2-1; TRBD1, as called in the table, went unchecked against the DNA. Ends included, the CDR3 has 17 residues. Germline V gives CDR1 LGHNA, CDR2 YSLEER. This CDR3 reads CASSQDLDQGPINEQLY.

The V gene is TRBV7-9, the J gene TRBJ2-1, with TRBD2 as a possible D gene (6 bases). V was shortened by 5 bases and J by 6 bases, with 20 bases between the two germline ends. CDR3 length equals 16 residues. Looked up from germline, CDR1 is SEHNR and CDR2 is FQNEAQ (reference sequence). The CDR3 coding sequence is TGTGCCAGCAGCCCAGATGGCGGGATTAGAGGCAATGAGCAGTTCTTC. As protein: CASSPDGGIRGNEQFF. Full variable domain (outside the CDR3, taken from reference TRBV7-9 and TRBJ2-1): DTGVSQNPRHKITKRGQNVTFRCDPISEHNRLYWYRQTLGQGPEFLTYFQNEAQLEKSRLLSDRFSAERPKGSFSTLEIQRTEQGDSAMYLCASSPDGGIRGNEQFFGPGTRLTVL.

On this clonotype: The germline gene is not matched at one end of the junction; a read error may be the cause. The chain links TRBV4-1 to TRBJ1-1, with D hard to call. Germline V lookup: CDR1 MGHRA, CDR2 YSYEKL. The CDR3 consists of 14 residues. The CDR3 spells CVSSQDPRAGEAFF. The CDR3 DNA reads TGCGTCAGCAGCCAAGACCCACGGGCGGGTGAAGCTTTCTTT.

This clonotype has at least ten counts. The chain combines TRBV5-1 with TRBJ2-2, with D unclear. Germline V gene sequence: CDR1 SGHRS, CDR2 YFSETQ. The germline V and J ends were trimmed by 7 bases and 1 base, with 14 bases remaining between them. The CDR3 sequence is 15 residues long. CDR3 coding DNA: TGCGCCAGCCGATCGCCCCTAGGGAACACCGGGGAGCTGTTTTTT. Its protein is CASRSPLGNTGELFF.

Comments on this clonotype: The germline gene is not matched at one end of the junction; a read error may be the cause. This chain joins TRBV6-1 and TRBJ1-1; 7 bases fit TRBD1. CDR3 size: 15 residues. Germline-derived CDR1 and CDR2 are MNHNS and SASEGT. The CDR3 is CASPSGQDGGTEAFF. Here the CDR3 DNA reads TGTGCAAGCCCCTCTGGACAGGACGGGGGCACTGAAGCTTTCTTC.

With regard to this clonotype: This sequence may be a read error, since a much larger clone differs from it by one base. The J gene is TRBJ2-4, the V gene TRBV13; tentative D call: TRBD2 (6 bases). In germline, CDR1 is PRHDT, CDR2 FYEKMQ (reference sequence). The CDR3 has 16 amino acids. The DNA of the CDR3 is TGTGCCAGCAGCCTAGGGACGGGACTGCTACAAAACATTCAGTACTTC. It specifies CASSLGTGLLQNIQYF.

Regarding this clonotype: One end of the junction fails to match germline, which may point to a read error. The CDR3 is CAGSLGTGCNSPLHF. The CDR3 region has the DNA TGTGCCGGCAGTCTCGGGACAGGGTGCAATTCACCCCTCCACTTT. The chain is built from TRBV6-6 and TRBJ1-6; TRBD1 matches 9 bases. Germline V gene sequence: CDR1 MNHNY, CDR2 SVGAGI (reference sequence). The CDR3 loop spans 15 amino acids.

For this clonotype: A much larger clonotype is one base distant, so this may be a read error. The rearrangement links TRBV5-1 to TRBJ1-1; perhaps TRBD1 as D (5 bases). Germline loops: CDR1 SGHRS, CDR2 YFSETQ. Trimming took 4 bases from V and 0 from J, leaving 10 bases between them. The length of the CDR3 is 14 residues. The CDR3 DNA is TGCGCCAGCAGCACGACAGCCCTGAACACTGAAGCTTTCTTT. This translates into CASSTTALNTEAFF.

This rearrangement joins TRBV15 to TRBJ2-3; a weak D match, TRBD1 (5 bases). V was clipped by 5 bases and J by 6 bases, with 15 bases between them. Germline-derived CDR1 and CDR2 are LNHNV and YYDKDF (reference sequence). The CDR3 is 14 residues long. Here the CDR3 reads CATSQTAYADTQYF. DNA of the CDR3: TGTGCCACCAGCCAGACAGCTTATGCGGATACGCAGTATTTT.

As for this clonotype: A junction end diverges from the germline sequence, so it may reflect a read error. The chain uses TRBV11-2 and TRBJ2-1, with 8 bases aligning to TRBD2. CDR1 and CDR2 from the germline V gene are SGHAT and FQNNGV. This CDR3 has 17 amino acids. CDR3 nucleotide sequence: TGTGCCAGCAGGTTATATATGGGCGGGAGGTTCTACGATGAGCAGTTCTTC. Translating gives CASRLYMGGRFYDEQFF.

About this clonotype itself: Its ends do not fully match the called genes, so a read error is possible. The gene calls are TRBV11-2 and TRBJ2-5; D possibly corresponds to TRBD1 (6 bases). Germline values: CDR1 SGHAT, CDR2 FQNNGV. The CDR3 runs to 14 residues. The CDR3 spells CANSFSEGQDTQYF. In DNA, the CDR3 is TGTGCCAACAGCTTCAGCGAGGGACAAGACACCCAGTACTTC.

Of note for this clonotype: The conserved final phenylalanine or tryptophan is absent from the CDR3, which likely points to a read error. The CDR3 coding sequence is TGTGCCAGCAGTTCCGTGGACAGGTGTTCCTATAATTCACCCCTCCACATT. This sequence encodes CASSSVDRCSYNSPLHI. The chain is built from TRBV6-5 and TRBJ1-6, with 7 positions matching TRBD1. In germline, CDR1 is MNHEY, CDR2 SVGAGI. The CDR3 covers 17 residues. Trimming removed 4 bases from V and 1 base from J; junction bases left unmatched: 7.

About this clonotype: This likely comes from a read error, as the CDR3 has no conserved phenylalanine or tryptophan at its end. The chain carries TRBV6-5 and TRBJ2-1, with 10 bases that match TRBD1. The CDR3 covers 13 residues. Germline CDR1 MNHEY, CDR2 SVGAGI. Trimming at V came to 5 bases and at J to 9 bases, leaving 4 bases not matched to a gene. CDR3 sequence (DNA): TGTGCCAGCAGTCAACGACAGGGGGCTGAGCAGTTCTTA. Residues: CASSQRQGAEQFL.